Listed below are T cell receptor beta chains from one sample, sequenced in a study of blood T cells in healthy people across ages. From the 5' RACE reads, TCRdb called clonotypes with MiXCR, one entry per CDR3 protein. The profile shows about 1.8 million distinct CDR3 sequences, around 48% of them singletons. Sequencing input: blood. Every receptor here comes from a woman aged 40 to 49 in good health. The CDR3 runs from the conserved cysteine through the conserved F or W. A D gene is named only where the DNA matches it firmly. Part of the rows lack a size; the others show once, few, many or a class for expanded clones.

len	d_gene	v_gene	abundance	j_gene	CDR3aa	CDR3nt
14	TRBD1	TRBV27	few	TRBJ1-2	CASSVQGDVYGYTF	TGTGCCAGCAGTGTACAGGGGGACGTCTATGGCTACACCTTC
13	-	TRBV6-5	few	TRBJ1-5	CASSYDDNQPQHF	TGTGCCAGCAGTTACGATGACAATCAGCCCCAGCATTTT
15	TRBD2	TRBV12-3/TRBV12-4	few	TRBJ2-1	CASTIAGGPYNEQFF	TGTGCCAGCACCATAGCGGGGGGGCCATACAATGAGCAGTTCTTC
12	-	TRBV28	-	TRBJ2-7	CASCTVSYEQYF	TGTGCCAGCTGTACCGTCTCCTACGAGCAGTACTTC
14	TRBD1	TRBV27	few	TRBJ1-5	CASSLDRLREPQHF	TGTGCCAGCAGTCTGGACAGGCTCAGAGAGCCCCAGCATTTT
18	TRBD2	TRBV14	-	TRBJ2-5	CASSQGGLAVPWLETQYF	TGTGCCAGCAGCCAAGGGGGACTAGCGGTGCCGTGGTTGGAGACCCAGTACTTC
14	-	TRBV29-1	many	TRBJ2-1	CSVGGTSSYNEQFF	TGCAGCGTGGGCGGGACCAGCTCCTACAATGAGCAGTTCTTC
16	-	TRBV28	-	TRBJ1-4	CASSYASVINNEKLFF	TGTGCCAGCAGTTACGCTTCCGTGATTAATAATGAAAAACTGTTTTTT
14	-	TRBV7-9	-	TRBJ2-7	CASSLEVGQLEQYF	TGTGCCAGCAGCTTAGAGGTTGGCCAGCTCGAGCAGTACTTC
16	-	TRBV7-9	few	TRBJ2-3	CASSLGWGFETDTQYF	TGTGCCAGCAGCTTAGGGTGGGGATTCGAGACAGATACGCAGTATTTT
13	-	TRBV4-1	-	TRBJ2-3	CASSLTDQDTQYF	TGCGCCAGCAGTCTTACCGACCAAGATACGCAGTATTTT
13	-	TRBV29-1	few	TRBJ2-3	CSVVQRGTDTQYF	TGCAGCGTTGTTCAGCGAGGCACAGATACGCAGTATTTT
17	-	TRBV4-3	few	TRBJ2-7	CASSQVGGRDVTYEQYF	TGCGCCAGCAGCCAAGTAGGGGGGCGGGACGTAACCTACGAGCAGTACTTC
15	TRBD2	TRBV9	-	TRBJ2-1	CASSVLAVAGNEQFF	TGTGCCAGCAGCGTACTAGCGGTGGCGGGCAATGAGCAGTTCTTC
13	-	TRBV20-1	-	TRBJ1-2	CSATQPTGYGYTF	TGCAGTGCTACCCAACCCACAGGGTATGGCTACACCTTC
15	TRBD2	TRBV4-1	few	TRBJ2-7	CASSPWTSGVYEQYF	TGCGCCAGCAGCCCGTGGACTAGCGGGGTCTACGAGCAGTACTTC